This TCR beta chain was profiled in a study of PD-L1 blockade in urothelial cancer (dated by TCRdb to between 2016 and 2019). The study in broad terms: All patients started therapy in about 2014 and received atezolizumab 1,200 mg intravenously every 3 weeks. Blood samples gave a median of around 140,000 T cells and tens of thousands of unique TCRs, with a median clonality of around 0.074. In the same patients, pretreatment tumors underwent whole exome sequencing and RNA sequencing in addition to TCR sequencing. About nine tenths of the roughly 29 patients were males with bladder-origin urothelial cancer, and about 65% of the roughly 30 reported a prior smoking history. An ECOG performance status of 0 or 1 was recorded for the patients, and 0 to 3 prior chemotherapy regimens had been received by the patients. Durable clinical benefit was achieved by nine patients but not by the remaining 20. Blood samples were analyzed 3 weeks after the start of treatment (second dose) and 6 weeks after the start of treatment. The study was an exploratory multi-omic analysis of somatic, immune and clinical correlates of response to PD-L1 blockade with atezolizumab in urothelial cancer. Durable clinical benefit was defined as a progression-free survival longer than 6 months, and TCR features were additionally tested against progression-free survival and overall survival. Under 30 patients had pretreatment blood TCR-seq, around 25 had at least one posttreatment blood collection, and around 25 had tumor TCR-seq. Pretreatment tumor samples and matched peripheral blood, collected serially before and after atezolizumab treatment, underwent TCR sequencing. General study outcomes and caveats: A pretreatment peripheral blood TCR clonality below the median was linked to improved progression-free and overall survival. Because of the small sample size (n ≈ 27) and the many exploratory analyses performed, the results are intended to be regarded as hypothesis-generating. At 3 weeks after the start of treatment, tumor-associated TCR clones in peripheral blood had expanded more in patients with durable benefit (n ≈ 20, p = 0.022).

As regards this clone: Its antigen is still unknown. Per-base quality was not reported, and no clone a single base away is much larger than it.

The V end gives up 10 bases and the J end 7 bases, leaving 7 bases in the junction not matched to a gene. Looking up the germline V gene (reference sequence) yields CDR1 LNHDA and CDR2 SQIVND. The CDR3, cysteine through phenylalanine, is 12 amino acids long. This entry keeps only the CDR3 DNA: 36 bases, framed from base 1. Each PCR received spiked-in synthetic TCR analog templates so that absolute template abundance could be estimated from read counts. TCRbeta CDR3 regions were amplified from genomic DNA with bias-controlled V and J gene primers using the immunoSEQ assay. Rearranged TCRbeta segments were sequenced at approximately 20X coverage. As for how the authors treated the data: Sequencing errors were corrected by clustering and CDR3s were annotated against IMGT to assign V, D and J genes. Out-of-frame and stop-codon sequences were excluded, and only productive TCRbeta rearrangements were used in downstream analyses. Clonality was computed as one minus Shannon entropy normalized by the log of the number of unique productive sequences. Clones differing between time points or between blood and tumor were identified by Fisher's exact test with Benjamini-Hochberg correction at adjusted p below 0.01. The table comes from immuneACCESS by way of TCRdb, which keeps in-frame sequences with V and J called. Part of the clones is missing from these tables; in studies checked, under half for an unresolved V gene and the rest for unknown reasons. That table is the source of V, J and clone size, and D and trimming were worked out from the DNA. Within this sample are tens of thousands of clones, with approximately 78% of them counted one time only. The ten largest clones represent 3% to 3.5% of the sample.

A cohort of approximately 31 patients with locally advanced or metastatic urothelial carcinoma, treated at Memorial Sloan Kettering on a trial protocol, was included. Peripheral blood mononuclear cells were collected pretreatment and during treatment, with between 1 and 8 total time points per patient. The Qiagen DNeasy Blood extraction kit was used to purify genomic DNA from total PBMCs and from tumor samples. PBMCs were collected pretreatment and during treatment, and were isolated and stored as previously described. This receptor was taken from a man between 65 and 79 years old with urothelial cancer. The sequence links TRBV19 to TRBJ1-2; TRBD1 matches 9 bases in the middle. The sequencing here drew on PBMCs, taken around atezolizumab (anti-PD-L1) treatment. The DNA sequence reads TGTGCCACCTCAGACAGGGGGGTTGGCTACACCTTC. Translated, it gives CATSDRGVGYTF.